The present T cell receptor (beta chain) was sequenced within a study of blood T cells in healthy people across ages (dated by TCRdb to between 2014 and 2017). Study-level background: In model experiments, template switching captured about one uniquely barcoded TCR beta cDNA molecule for every two T cells. The donors were divided into four age groups: young (average around 17 years), middle-aged (about 39), aged (about 60) and long-lived (around 80). The study measured age-related changes in TCR beta repertoire diversity using deep sequencing normalized with unique cDNA molecular identifiers. For two donors (one aged 18 to 29 and one aged 80 or older), the study analyzed two additional independent replicas of 1 million unique cDNA reads from the same blood draw. To avoid experimental bias, donors of different ages were randomly spread across the sequencing lanes.

Libraries were prepared through 5' RACE. Sequenced on an Illumina HiSeq 2500. A second PCR of roughly 7 to 11 cycles was run with a J-beta primer mix and a sample-barcoded 5' primer. A template-switch 5' adaptor carrying 12 random nucleotides introduced a unique molecular identifier onto each TCR beta cDNA molecule. Each sample yielded at least 2.5 million CDR3-containing paired-end reads. All of the RNA was converted into first-strand cDNA using the Mint cDNA synthesis kit, with a TRBC-specific oligonucleotide serving as the primer. All cDNA was treated with uracil-DNA glycosylase and then went through a first 18-cycle PCR with the universal primers M1SS and BC2_uni_R. On the study's bioinformatics: For normalization, 1 million high-quality reads were randomly selected from each sample, with every read carrying a distinct molecular identifier. Instead of being binned into consensus sequences, reads that shared molecular identifiers were thrown out. CDR3 identification, clonotype clustering and error correction used MiTCR with a Q25 quality threshold and the strictest error-elimination algorithm. A nonparametric unseen species model with Euler transformation was used to estimate a lower bound on total TCR beta diversity. The public reads were run again by TCRdb, first through fastp at Q25 and then through MiXCR, and only productive beta chains were kept. Rows matching on CDR3 protein sequence are summarized as one entry with the most common DNA and genes. TCRdb's processing, not the authors' own work, is the source of the V and J calls. The sample contains around 1,100,000 distinct CDR3 sequences, around two fifths of them found a single time. In total, the top ten clones hold roughly 14% of the sample.

Measured from the cysteine to the phenylalanine, the CDR3 is 15 residues long. The DNA shown is the 45-base CDR3, in frame from base 1. For CDR1 and CDR2, the germline V gene lists KGHSH and LQKENI. At the junction V is shortened by 4 bases and J by 7 bases; bases outside the gene matches: 7. Overall study outcomes, separate from this receptor: Estimates of total diversity based on one million sequenced T cells were considered lower bounds and underestimates. Since profiling was done on bulk unsorted PBMCs, naive and antigen-experienced compartments could not be conclusively compared. As age increased, observed TCR beta diversity per million T cells dropped in a roughly linear way, and a significant reduction was already evident by age approximately 40. Observed TCR beta diversity correlated strongly with the percentage of naive T cells measured by flow cytometry. The CMV infection status of donors was not known, potentially confounding age-related changes in expanded clonotypes. The long-lived group showed more naive CD4+ T cells, fewer expanded clones and increased TCR diversity than the aged group, suggesting age selection.

In its sample, this clonotype was seen a few times. There is no known antigen for this receptor. No base quality information exists; no much larger clone differs at one position. Systemically healthy Caucasian individuals from Russia, 39 in total and aged 6 to 90 years, were included as donors. Roughly 10 milliliters of peripheral blood were drawn from each donor into EDTA-treated Vacutainer tubes. Ficoll-Paque density-gradient centrifugation was used to isolate PBMCs, with at least 6 million per sample. Total RNA, at least 5 micrograms per sample, was extracted from PBMCs with Trizol reagent. Naive CD45RAhigh/CD27high T cell percentages were measured by flow cytometry on a PBMC aliquot from every donor.

This TCR was recovered from a man aged 18 to 29 in good health. The V and J genes are TRBV18 and TRBJ1-6, and 7 bases in between align with TRBD1. The sequenced sample was blood. Here is the DNA: TGTGCCAGCTCACAGGGACAGTCTGGGAATTCACCCCTCCACTTT. This codes for CASSQGQSGNSPLHF.